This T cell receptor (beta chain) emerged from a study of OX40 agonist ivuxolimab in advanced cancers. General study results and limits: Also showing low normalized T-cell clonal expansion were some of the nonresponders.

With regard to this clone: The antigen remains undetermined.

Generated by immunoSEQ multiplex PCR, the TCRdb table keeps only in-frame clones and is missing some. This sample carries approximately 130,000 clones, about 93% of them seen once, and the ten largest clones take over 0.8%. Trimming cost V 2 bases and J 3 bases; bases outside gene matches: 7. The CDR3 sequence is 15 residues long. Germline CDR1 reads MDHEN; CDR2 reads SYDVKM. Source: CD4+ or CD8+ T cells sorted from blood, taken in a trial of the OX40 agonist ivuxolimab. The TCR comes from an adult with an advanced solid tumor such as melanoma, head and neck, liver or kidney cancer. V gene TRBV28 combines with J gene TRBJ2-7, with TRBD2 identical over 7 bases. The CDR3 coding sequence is TGTGCCAGCAGTTTAGGCGGGAGTTATTTCTACGAGCAGTACTTC. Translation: CASSLGGSYFYEQYF.